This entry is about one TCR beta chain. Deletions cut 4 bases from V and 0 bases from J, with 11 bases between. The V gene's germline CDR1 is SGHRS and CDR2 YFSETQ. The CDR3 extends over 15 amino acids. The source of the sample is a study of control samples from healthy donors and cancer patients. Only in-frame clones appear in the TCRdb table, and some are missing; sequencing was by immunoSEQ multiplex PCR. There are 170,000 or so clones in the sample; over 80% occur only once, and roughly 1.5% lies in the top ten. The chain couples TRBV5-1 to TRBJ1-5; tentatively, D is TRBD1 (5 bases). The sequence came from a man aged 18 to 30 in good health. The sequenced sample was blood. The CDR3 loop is CASSPGTVSNQPQHF. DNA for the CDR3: TGCGCCAGCAGCCCCGGGACGGTTAGCAATCAGCCCCAGCATTTT.